Following are 10 T cell receptor beta chains from one sample sequenced in a study of identical twins (dated by TCRdb to the mid-2010s). The library was obtained by 5' RACE. The run used an Illumina HiSeq 2000. The raw public reads went through TCRdb reprocessing: fastp at Q25, MiXCR clone calling, in-frame beta chains kept. Each CDR3 protein gets just one entry, which takes the most common genes and DNA from the rows behind it. For this sample there are hundreds of thousands of distinct CDR3 sequences; 6.1% appear just once. Roughly 1.8% of the sample is held by the ten biggest clonotypes. The specimen was naive T cells sorted from blood. Taken with the paper, the label for cell subset or site translates to: cells isolated with a human naive T-cell isolation kit. The origin of the receptors is a man between 18 and 35 years old in good health.

This clonotype appeared a few times. The chain has TRBV27 and TRBJ2-7; TRBD2 is a possible D gene (5 bases). The CDR3 contains 16 residues. Per germline, CDR1 MNHEY and CDR2 SMNVEV (reference sequence). Between the trimmed V and J ends, which lost 7 bases and 4 bases, there was a span of 23 bases. In DNA form, the CDR3 reads TGTGCCAGCACCCATAACCTGGGGAGCGGTTATTACGAGCAGTACTTC. It is translated as CASTHNLGSGYYEQYF.

In its sample, this clonotype was seen many times. This chain links TRBV10-3 with TRBJ1-6; no reliable D call. Germline V gene lookup returns CDR1 ENHRY and CDR2 SYGVKD. V was pared by 3 bases and J by 5 bases, with 8 bases between. The CDR3 runs to 14 residues. The CDR3 loop is CAISEGYDNSPLHF. The CDR3 coding sequence is TGTGCCATCAGTGAAGGATATGATAATTCACCCCTCCACTTT.

A few counts support this clonotype. This rearrangement joins TRBV2 to TRBJ1-4, with D hard to call. CDR3 size: 15 residues. V gave up 2 bases and J gave up 0 bases, with 7 bases separating them. Germline V gene lookup returns CDR1 SNHLY and CDR2 FYNNEI. CDR3 nucleotide sequence: TGTGCCAGCAGTGAACGTCCATCAACTAATGAAAAACTGTTTTTT. Its protein is CASSERPSTNEKLFF.

The rearrangement uses TRBV7-2 and TRBJ2-7; D gene uncertain. CDR3 length: 15 residues. V was trimmed by 5 bases and J by 2 bases, leaving 16 bases between them. From germline, CDR1 is SGHTA and CDR2 FQGNSA. CDR3 sequence (DNA): TGTGCCAGCAGCCGCCAGTTCGGCACCGCCTACGAGCAGTACTTC. Translation: CASSRQFGTAYEQYF.

There are a few counts of this clonotype. This rearrangement joins TRBV19 to TRBJ2-1; 9 bases are a match to TRBD1. Germline loops: CDR1 LNHDA, CDR2 SQIVND (reference sequence). The length of the CDR3 is 14 residues. With 6 bases clipped from V and 6 bases from J, the junction kept 6 bases outside the gene matches. The CDR3 protein is CASSLQGALNEQFF. The CDR3 DNA is TGTGCCAGTAGCTTACAGGGGGCCCTCAATGAGCAGTTCTTC.

This chain uses TRBV7-9 with TRBJ2-1; the D call may be TRBD1 or TRBD2 (6 bases each). Germline V gene lookup returns CDR1 SEHNR and CDR2 FQNEAQ (reference sequence). The V end lost 4 bases, the J end lost 6 bases, and 16 bases lay between the germline ends. The CDR3 extends over 15 amino acids. This CDR3 reads CASSYGGVGFNEQFF. The CDR3 DNA reads TGTGCCAGCAGCTACGGGGGCGTAGGGTTCAATGAGCAGTTCTTC.

This clonotype was counted at least ten times. The chain combines TRBV20-1 with TRBJ2-4; TRBD1 agrees at 7 bases. The CDR3 runs to 14 residues. V was clipped by 3 bases and J by 8 bases; unmatched bases: 10. The V gene's germline CDR1 is DFQATT and CDR2 SNEGSKA (reference sequence). The CDR3 region is CSASVRQGIYIQYF. The CDR3 region has the DNA TGCAGTGCTAGTGTTCGACAGGGCATATACATTCAGTACTTC.

This clonotype was counted ten times or more. V usage is TRBV5-1 and J usage is TRBJ2-1; weak D call: TRBD1 (5 bases). CDR3 length equals 14 residues. Germline assignment: CDR1 SGHRS and CDR2 YFSETQ. V was pared by 0 bases and J by 8 bases, with 12 bases between. CDR3 in amino acids: CASSLEARDHEQFF. The CDR3 coding sequence is TGCGCCAGCAGCTTGGAAGCCAGGGATCATGAGCAGTTCTTC.

This clonotype appeared many times. The genes are TRBV5-1 and TRBJ1-2, with 8 bases matching TRBD1. V shed 0 bases, J shed 3 bases, and the junction held 10 bases outside the gene matches. CDR1 and CDR2 (germline): SGHRS, YFSETQ. The CDR3 spans 17 residues. The CDR3 spells CASSLADGTGFHYGYTF. CDR3 in DNA: TGCGCCAGCAGCTTGGCCGATGGGACAGGATTTCACTATGGCTACACCTTC.

The CDR3 loop is CASSLEGIGNTEAFF. As DNA, the CDR3 is TGTGCCAGCAGCTTAGAGGGGATTGGGAACACTGAAGCTTTCTTT. The rearrangement joins TRBV7-3 to TRBJ1-1; tentatively, D is TRBD1 (5 bases). CDR3 length equals 15 residues. V gave up 2 bases and J gave up 1 base, with 11 bases separating them. Per germline, CDR1 SGHTA and CDR2 FQGTGA. Combining the CDR3 with reference TRBV7-3 and TRBJ1-1 gives the whole variable domain GAGVSQTPSNKVTEKGKYVELRCDPISGHTALYWYRQSLGQGPEFLIYFQGTGAADDSGLPNDRFFAVRPEGSVSTLKIQRTERGDSAVYLCASSLEGIGNTEAFFGQGTRLTVV.